One sample yielded the 28 T cell receptor beta chains listed below, sequenced in a study of blood T cells in healthy people across ages. For the second PCR, which ran for roughly 7 to 11 cycles, a sample-barcoded 5' primer and a J-beta primer mix were used. MiXCR, applied by TCRdb to the 5' RACE reads, yields one record per CDR3 protein. Of about 650,000 distinct CDR3 sequences in the sample, less than 40% were seen once. Sequenced material: blood. The receptors derive from a woman over 75 in good health.

This clonotype occurred many times. The rearrangement uses TRBV27 and TRBJ2-7; D is perhaps TRBD1 or TRBD2 (5 bases each). CDR3 length: 15 amino acids. Trimming stripped 5 bases from V and 2 bases from J, with 16 bases between. Germline loops: CDR1 MNHEY, CDR2 SMNVEV (reference sequence). The CDR3 sequence is CASSIFGDLTYEQYF. CDR3 in DNA: TGTGCCAGCAGTATATTCGGGGACCTAACCTACGAGCAGTACTTC.

This clonotype has only a few counts. The chain employs TRBV7-8 and TRBJ2-3, with D perhaps TRBD1 (5 bases). This CDR3 spans 14 amino acids. Germline lookup yields CDR1 SGHVS and CDR2 FQNEAQ. Trimming took 5 bases from V and 2 from J, leaving 11 bases between them. The CDR3 protein is CASSPRVSTDTQYF. CDR3 nucleotide sequence: TGTGCCAGCAGCCCCAGGGTTTCCACAGATACGCAGTATTTT. The full variable domain, rest sourced from reference TRBV7-8 and TRBJ2-3, is GAGVSQSPRYKVAKRGQDVALRCDPISGHVSLFWYQQALGQGPEFLTYFQNEAQLDKSGLPSDRFFAERPEGSVSTLKIQRTQQEDSAVYLCASSPRVSTDTQYFGPGTRLTVL.

The chain uses TRBV6-2 or TRBV6-3 and TRBJ2-7, with 9 bases matching TRBD2. Trimming at V came to 6 bases and at J to 3 bases, leaving 9 bases not matched to a gene. Germline V gene sequence: CDR1 MNHEY, CDR2 SVGEGT. The CDR3 is made up of 15 amino acids. This CDR3 is CASSPPAGGIYEQYF. CDR3 DNA: TGTGCCAGCAGCCCCCCGGCGGGAGGGATCTACGAGCAGTACTTC.

V is TRBV12-3 or TRBV12-4 and J is TRBJ2-7; D might be TRBD1 or TRBD2, each matching 5 bases. The J call is doubtful: the DNA matches TRBJ2-5 better. CDR3 size: 15 residues. The CDR3 nucleotides read TGTGCCAGCAGCAAGATGAGGGGAGAAGGAGAGACCCAGTACTTC. Amino acids: CASSKMRGEGETQYF.

This chain uses TRBV27 with TRBJ1-1, with TRBD1 matching over 7 bases. CDR1 and CDR2 from the germline V gene are MNHEY and SMNVEV (reference sequence). Unmatched junction bases numbered 12, after V lost 7 bases and J lost 4 bases. The CDR3 has 15 amino acids. This CDR3 is CASTNQGVMGTEAFF. The CDR3 DNA sequence: TGTGCCAGCACCAATCAGGGGGTTATGGGCACTGAAGCTTTCTTT.

As to this clonotype: A much larger clone is a single base away; this may be a read error. V gene TRBV30 combines with J gene TRBJ2-5, with a weak D call TRBD2 (5 bases). The CDR3 is 11 amino acids. Germline V lookup: CDR1 GTSNPN, CDR2 SVGIG (reference sequence). This CDR3 is CAGSVQETQYF. Written as DNA, the CDR3 is TGTGCCGGGAGTGTACAAGAGACCCAGTACTTC.

The J gene is TRBJ2-2, the V gene TRBV7-3; tentative D call: TRBD1 (6 bases). V was cut by 5 bases and J by 6 bases, with 16 bases left in between. The CDR3 has 15 residues. CDR1 is SGHTA, CDR2 FQGTGA, per germline. The CDR3 sequence: CASSPSQGSAGELFF. The DNA for the CDR3 is TGTGCCAGCAGCCCGTCTCAGGGGTCCGCCGGGGAGCTGTTTTTT. Using reference TRBV7-3 and TRBJ2-2 for the parts outside the CDR3, the full variable domain is GAGVSQTPSNKVTEKGKYVELRCDPISGHTALYWYRQSLGQGPEFLIYFQGTGAADDSGLPNDRFFAVRPEGSVSTLKIQRTERGDSAVYLCASSPSQGSAGELFFGEGSRLTVL.

Only a few counts were recorded for this clonotype. V and J are TRBV5-1 and TRBJ2-3; D may be TRBD1 (6 bases). With 4 bases removed from V and 1 base from J, the gap between germline ends came to 10 bases. Germline V gives CDR1 SGHRS, CDR2 YFSETQ. The length of the CDR3 is 14 residues. CDR3 loop: CASSTQGRTDTQYF. The CDR3 bases are TGCGCCAGCAGCACACAGGGCCGCACAGATACGCAGTATTTT.

A remark on this clonotype: A much larger clone sits a single nucleotide away, making a read error possible. V and J are TRBV7-3 and TRBJ2-1; no definite D call. Near its end, the DNA agrees better with TRBJ2-7, so the J call may be wrong. The CDR3 extends over 13 amino acids. Germline-derived CDR1 and CDR2 are SGHTA and FQGTGA. The CDR3 DNA sequence: TGTGCCAGCAGCCCGGAACCACTGGGAAGGCAGTACTTC. The encoded protein is CASSPEPLGRQYF.

This clonotype was counted many times. This chain joins TRBV9 and TRBJ2-5; TRBD1 agrees at 12 bases. The CDR3 has 16 residues. J gave up 5 bases and V 0 bases, and 5 bases lay outside the gene matches. In germline, CDR1 is SGDLS, CDR2 YYNGEE. In nucleotides, the CDR3 is TGTGCCAGCAGCGTAGCGGGACAGGGGGCTGGGGAGACCCAGTACTTC. Amino acid sequence: CASSVAGQGAGETQYF.

Turning to this clonotype: A much more abundant neighbour one base away suggests this may be a read error. No conserved phenylalanine or tryptophan ends this CDR3, so it is likely a read error. The rearrangement links TRBV29-1 to TRBJ1-2; a possible D gene is TRBD1 (6 bases). Trimming took 1 base from V and 8 from J, leaving 14 bases between them. Germline V gives CDR1 SQVTM, CDR2 ANQGSEA. The CDR3 covers 13 residues. The CDR3 here is CSVEGGGRVGYTC. In DNA form, the CDR3 reads TGCAGCGTTGAAGGCGGGGGGCGCGTCGGCTACACCTGC.

On this clonotype: A single base separates this from a much larger clone, so it may be a read error. This chain uses TRBV6-2 or TRBV6-3 with TRBJ2-5, with TRBD2 matching 9 bases. Germline V gene lookup returns CDR1 MNHEY and CDR2 SVGEGT. The CDR3 contains 15 residues. The CDR3, as DNA: TGTGTCAGCAGTTTTAGCGGGGGCCTCCAAGAGACCCAGTACTTC. Translated, it gives CVSSFSGGLQETQYF.

This clonotype has only a few counts. The chain has TRBV30 and TRBJ2-2; possibly TRBD2 for D (7 bases). V dropped 2 bases and J dropped 7 bases, with 17 bases sitting between them. Germline CDR1 and CDR2: GTSNPN and SVGIG (reference sequence). The CDR3 is 15 amino acids. The CDR3 spells CAWSSRGARNGELFF. The DNA of the CDR3 is TGTGCCTGGAGTTCACGGGGGGCCCGGAACGGGGAGCTGTTTTTT.

The gene calls are TRBV5-1 and TRBJ2-7; 9 nucleotides match TRBD1. The CDR3 covers 13 residues. Germline assignment: CDR1 SGHRS and CDR2 YFSETQ. The V segment lost 1 base and the J segment 5 bases; nucleotides outside the gene matches: 1. CDR3 loop: CASSLRDRDEQYF. In DNA form, the CDR3 reads TGCGCCAGCAGCTTGCGGGACAGGGACGAGCAGTACTTC.

V and J are TRBV27 and TRBJ1-1; no clear D gene. Germline lookup yields CDR1 MNHEY and CDR2 SMNVEV (reference sequence). There are 15 residues in the CDR3. The ends were cut back, 1 base at V and 8 bases at J, with 17 bases in the middle. CDR3 sequence (DNA): TGTGCCAGCAGTTTATTTGCAGACCCAAGGCAAGAAGCTTTCTTT. It translates to CASSLFADPRQEAFF.

This clonotype was counted between two and nine times. Possible read error: a much larger clone is one base away. This chain connects TRBV7-8 to TRBJ2-3; D possibly corresponds to TRBD2 (6 bases). The CDR3 has 13 residues. Germline V gene lookup returns CDR1 SGHVS and CDR2 FQNEAQ. The CDR3 loop is CVSSLERGNTQYF. The CDR3 coding sequence is TGTGTCAGCAGCTTAGAACGGGGGAATACGCAGTATTTT.

This rearrangement joins TRBV20-1 to TRBJ2-5, with unresolved D. The CDR3 has 15 amino acids. V was shortened by 4 bases and J by 1 base, with 16 bases between the two germline ends. The germline CDR1 and CDR2 sequences are DFQATT and SNEGSKA (reference sequence). The CDR3 spells CSAKAPRTVQETQYF. The CDR3, as DNA: TGCAGTGCTAAAGCCCCCCGGACGGTCCAAGAGACCCAGTACTTC.

The chain couples TRBV5-1 to TRBJ2-1; D call uncertain. V was trimmed by 2 bases and J by 5 bases, leaving 8 bases between them. The CDR3 is 13 amino acids. Germline V gene data show CDR1 as SGHRS and CDR2 as YFSETQ. CDR3 sequence: CASSFSDNNEQFF. CDR3 coding DNA: TGCGCCAGCAGCTTCTCAGATAACAATGAGCAGTTCTTC. The whole variable domain, filled in from reference TRBV5-1 and TRBJ2-1, reads KAGVTQTPRYLIKTRGQQVTLSCSPISGHRSVSWYQQTPGQGLQFLFEYFSETQRNKGNFPGRFSGRQFSNSRSEMNVSTLELGDSALYLCASSFSDNNEQFFGPGTRLTVL.

Of note for this clonotype: A much larger clonotype is one base distant, so this may be a read error. The chain couples TRBV6-5 to TRBJ1-1; D is unresolved. Trimming left V 8 bases short and J 0 bases short, with 7 bases between. The CDR3 has 12 residues. Germline loops: CDR1 MNHEY, CDR2 SVGAGI. CDR3 coding DNA: TGTGCCAGCGGAAGGGTGAACACTGAAGCTTTCTTT. Its translation is CASGRVNTEAFF.

In its sample, this clonotype was seen many times. The chain recombines TRBV5-1 with TRBJ1-2; 9 nucleotides align to TRBD1. In germline, CDR1 is SGHRS, CDR2 YFSETQ. This CDR3 is 16 amino acids long. V dropped 0 bases and J dropped 2; count of bases not matched to a gene: 5. The CDR3 sequence is CASSLEAGQGNYGYTF. CDR3 nucleotide sequence: TGCGCCAGCAGCTTGGAAGCCGGACAGGGGAACTATGGCTACACCTTC.

The table lists this clonotype with many counts. This chain links TRBV6-5 with TRBJ2-7; D call uncertain. The germline V gene encodes CDR1 MNHEY and CDR2 SVGAGI. This CDR3 spans 16 amino acids. Trimming pared 5 bases from V and 0 bases from J, leaving 17 bases between. CDR3 in amino acids: CASSPYRTVSSYEQYF. CDR3 bases: TGTGCCAGCAGTCCCTACCGGACGGTAAGCTCCTACGAGCAGTACTTC.

This chain connects TRBV20-1 to TRBJ2-5; D perhaps matches TRBD2 (5 bases). CDR1 is DFQATT, CDR2 SNEGSKA, per germline (reference sequence). Trimming shortened V by 3 bases and J by 7 bases, and 15 bases separated the two germline ends. This CDR3 has 13 residues. In nucleotides, the CDR3 is TGCAGTGCTAGCCGGGGTGGGGAAGTGACCCAGTACTTC. It encodes CSASRGGEVTQYF.

This clonotype was seen many times. Given a much more abundant clone one base away, this may be a read error. The chain is built from TRBV7-2 and TRBJ2-7; TRBD2 might be the D (6 bases). The CDR3 sequence is 15 residues long. The ends were cut back, 5 bases at V and 3 bases at J, with 17 bases in the middle. Looked up from germline, CDR1 is SGHTA and CDR2 is FQGNSA. The CDR3: CASSPDGRLLYEQYF. The CDR3 coding sequence is TGTGCCAGCAGCCCCGACGGGAGACTTCTCTACGAGCAGTACTTC.

As to this clonotype: An end of the junction differs from the germline gene, which may be a read error. This sequence joins TRBV3-1 and TRBJ2-3; D possibly corresponds to TRBD1 (6 bases). The length of the CDR3 is 17 residues. The germline gives CDR1 LGHDT, CDR2 YNNKEL (reference sequence). CDR3 region: CASSQEWSRGRTDTQYF. DNA of the CDR3: TGTGCCAGCAGTCAAGAATGGAGCAGGGGAAGGACGGATACGCAGTATTTT.

As for this clonotype: A much larger clone lies one base from this, so it may be a read error. This chain uses TRBV7-9 with TRBJ2-1, with TRBD2 as a possible D gene (6 bases). CDR1 is SEHNR, CDR2 FQNEAQ, per germline (reference sequence). The CDR3 covers 13 residues. The CDR3, as DNA: TGTGCCTGCGGGGAGAGCTCCCACAATGAGCAGTTCTTC. This gives the protein CACGESSHNEQFF.

This clonotype was seen only a few times. The CDR3 reads CASSPRESSYEQYF. CDR3 coding DNA: TGTGCCAGCAGTCCACGGGAGAGCTCCTACGAGCAGTACTTC. The chain has TRBV6-6 and TRBJ2-7, with TRBD2 as a possible D gene (6 bases). V lost 5 bases to trimming and J lost 0 bases, with 11 bases between them. The germline V gene encodes CDR1 MNHNY and CDR2 SVGAGI (reference sequence). The CDR3 totals 14 residues.

This clonotype was recorded many times. This sequence joins TRBV7-2 and TRBJ2-4; D is uncertain. The germline gives CDR1 SGHTA, CDR2 FQGNSA. The CDR3 length is 14 residues. The germline V and J ends were trimmed by 7 bases and 1 base, with 11 bases remaining between them. The CDR3 nucleotides read TGTGCCAGCACCCTCCCTTCCGCCAAAAACATTCAGTACTTC. This sequence encodes CASTLPSAKNIQYF.

The chain employs TRBV19 and TRBJ2-1, with D perhaps TRBD2 (7 bases). Trimming left V 4 bases short and J 7 bases short, with 17 bases between. Germline V CDR1 and CDR2: LNHDA, SQIVND (reference sequence). The CDR3 length is 15 residues. CDR3 coding DNA: TGTGCCAGTAGTAGTCGCCGGGGGGCGGGGAATGAGCAGTTCTTC. Translated: CASSSRRGAGNEQFF. The full variable domain, in which reference TRBV19 and TRBJ2-1 provide the parts outside the CDR3, is DGGITQSPKYLFRKEGQNVTLSCEQNLNHDAMYWYRQDPGQGLRLIYYSQIVNDFQKGDIAEGYSVSREKKESFPLTVTSAQKNPTAFYLCASSSRRGAGNEQFFGPGTRLTVL.